This record looks at one T cell receptor beta chain sequence and its context. The DNA is omitted, as the CDR3 cannot be located on it reliably, and the CDR3 follows TCRdb's listing. The CDR3 spans 22 residues, counting both ends. CDR1 is SGDLS, CDR2 YYNGEE, per germline. With TRAV- and TRBV-specific primers, first-strand cDNA was made, covering the alpha and beta chains. It was with a constant-region primer and a V-primer adapter that TCRs were amplified over roughly 18 PCR cycles. The isolated mRNA underwent amplification through in vitro transcription. TCRdb re-analysed the reads in MiXCR, keeping a single row per CDR3 protein. The table has 35,000 to 50,000 distinct CDR3 sequences, 30% to 35% seen once. These data come from a study of low-dose radiotherapy and immunotherapy resistance in tumors. Study at large: Every two weeks, one day ahead of radiation and immunotherapy, cyclophosphamide 200 mg/m2 was given (intravenously).

Specified time point: before trial treatment. The therapy administered to donors comprised nivolumab, ipilimumab, aspirin, low-dose cyclophosphamide and low-dose radiotherapy. Patients who could take part had advanced solid tumors with no tumor-infiltrating lymphocytes. Sequencing was performed on PBMCs, taken before treatment. This receptor was identified in a male donor with gallbladder cancer. This sequence joins TRBV9 and TRBJ2-1. The CDR3 loop reads CASTNQTSMYLCASRNYNEQFF.